The 31 T cell receptor beta chains listed next were all sequenced from one sample in a study of control samples from healthy donors and cancer patients. Produced via immunoSEQ multiplex PCR; TCRdb's table is partial and in-frame only. Of around 140,000 clones detected, under 90% appear once; the ten largest clones hold 6.5% to 9.5%. Material: PBMCs. The source of these receptors is a man aged 50-60 years with head and neck cancer.

The V call is TRBV28, the J call TRBJ1-1; 8 nucleotides match TRBD1. CDR1 and CDR2 from the germline V gene are MDHEN and SYDVKM. The V gene end was trimmed by 1 base and the J gene end by 8 bases; junction bases not matched to a gene: 6. This CDR3 spans 14 amino acids. CDR3 nucleotides: TGTGCCAGCAGTTTATATGGCGGGGACAGGGAAGCTTTCTTT. Protein product: CASSLYGGDREAFF. The entire variable domain, with the rest obtained from reference TRBV28 and TRBJ1-1, is as follows: DVKVTQSSRYLVKRTGEKVFLECVQDMDHENMFWYRQDPGLGLRLIYFSYDVKMKEKGDIPEGYSVSREKKERFSLILESASTNQTSMYLCASSLYGGDREAFFGQGTRLTVV.

The chain uses TRBV5-5 and TRBJ1-5, with 8 bases fitting TRBD1. The junction had 9 bases not matched to a gene; V was cut back by 4 bases and J by 6 bases. CDR3 length equals 15 residues. Germline CDR1 reads SGHKS; CDR2 reads YYEKEE (reference sequence). The CDR3 DNA reads TGTGCCAGCAGCCAGGACAGGGCGGTGGGTCAGCCCCAGCATTTT. Translation gives CASSQDRAVGQPQHF.

J is TRBJ2-3 and V is TRBV29-1; possibly TRBD2 for D (6 bases). Germline V gene data show CDR1 as SQVTM and CDR2 as ANQGSEA. V lost 5 bases and J 2 bases, leaving 14 bases between the germline ends. The CDR3 totals 14 residues. DNA of the CDR3: TGCAGCGTTTTATCCCAGCGGGCCACAGATACGCAGTATTTT. This sequence encodes CSVLSQRATDTQYF.

This clone was observed a few times. This sequence joins TRBV3-1 (or the pseudogene TRBV3-2) and TRBJ1-2; TRBD1 is a possible D gene (6 bases). The CDR3 sequence is 14 residues long. The germline CDR1 and CDR2 sequences are LGHDT and YNNKEL (reference sequence). Between the trimmed V and J ends, which lost 0 bases and 5 bases, there was a span of 10 bases. The CDR3 here is CASSQDWGAYGYTF. The CDR3 bases are TGTGCCAGCAGCCAAGACTGGGGGGCGTATGGCTACACCTTC.

The V and J genes are TRBV6-5 and TRBJ2-3, with 7 bases lining up with TRBD2. With V trimmed by 8 bases and J by 0 bases, 5 bases remained unmatched. Germline assignment: CDR1 MNHEY and CDR2 SVGAGI. The length of the CDR3 is 14 residues. The CDR3 sequence is CASQSGISTDTQYF. CDR3 nucleotides: TGTGCCAGCCAAAGCGGGATTAGCACAGATACGCAGTATTTT.

The rearrangement links TRBV4-2 to TRBJ2-7; maybe TRBD2 (5 bases). The CDR3 loop spans 13 amino acids. Between the trimmed V and J ends, which lost 3 bases and 2 bases, there was a span of 8 bases. Germline V gives CDR1 LGHNA, CDR2 YNFKEQ. The CDR3 bases are TGTGCCAGCAGCCAGAGAGGGACCTACGAGCAGTACTTC. Protein product: CASSQRGTYEQYF.

The chain is built from TRBV28 and TRBJ1-2; unclear D gene. The CDR3 is made up of 12 amino acids. The V and J ends lost 5 bases and 6 bases respectively, with 10 bases between them. Germline V gene lookup returns CDR1 MDHEN and CDR2 SYDVKM. The CDR3 sequence is CASSPRIDGYTF. For the CDR3, the DNA is TGTGCCAGCAGTCCGAGAATAGATGGCTACACCTTC.

The chain is built from TRBV6-2 or TRBV6-3 and TRBJ1-6; the match to TRBD1 covers 9 bases. CDR3 length: 15 amino acids. Germline CDR1 is MNHEY and CDR2 is SVGEGT. Trimming cost V 6 bases and J 7 bases; bases outside gene matches: 7. The CDR3 sequence: CASRPGTGWNSPLHF. DNA for the CDR3: TGTGCCAGCAGGCCTGGGACAGGGTGGAATTCACCCCTCCACTTT.

This clone was recorded only once. The J gene is TRBJ2-1, the V gene TRBV19; maybe TRBD2 (5 bases). Germline CDR1 and CDR2: LNHDA and SQIVND (reference sequence). The CDR3 consists of 15 residues. The V end lost 4 bases, the J end lost 1 base, and 11 bases lay between the germline ends. The CDR3 protein is CASSNGEWSYNEQFF. The CDR3 DNA is TGTGCCAGTAGTAACGGGGAGTGGTCCTACAATGAGCAGTTCTTC.

The gene calls are TRBV19 and TRBJ1-5; no definite D call. This CDR3 contains 15 residues. V shed 5 bases and J shed 4 bases, with 15 bases lying between them. Germline-derived CDR1 and CDR2 are LNHDA and SQIVND (reference sequence). The DNA of the CDR3 is TGTGCCAGTAGTGACGGCGCGGGGTTGAATCAGCCCCAGCATTTT. Its protein product is CASSDGAGLNQPQHF.

Notes on this clone: One end of the junction fails to match germline, which may point to a read error. The chain joins TRBV28 to TRBJ2-7, with no clear D. CDR1 is MDHEN and CDR2 is SYDVKM in the germline V gene. The CDR3 totals 12 residues. In DNA, the CDR3 is TGTACCAGCACGTCTTCAGCAGGCGAGCAGTACTTC. Its protein is CTSTSSAGEQYF.

The chain is built from TRBV19 and TRBJ2-5; perhaps TRBD1 as D (6 bases). V lost 3 bases, J lost 2 bases, and 28 bases lay in between. The CDR3 is 20 residues long. The germline gives CDR1 LNHDA, CDR2 SQIVND (reference sequence). The CDR3: CASSIYRTVTSTEKQETQYF. CDR3 bases: TGTGCCAGTAGTATTTACCGGACAGTCACTTCGACCGAAAAACAAGAGACCCAGTACTTC.

The chain joins TRBV18 to TRBJ1-6; 7 nucleotides align to TRBD1. Per the germline V gene, CDR1 is KGHSH and CDR2 is LQKENI. The trim removed 3 bases at V and 9 bases at J, leaving 8 bases unmatched. The CDR3 runs 15 residues. Written as DNA, the CDR3 is TGTGCCAGCTCACCGACAGGGATCCTAGGTTCACCCCTCCACTTT. This encodes CASSPTGILGSPLHF.

The chain uses TRBV30 and TRBJ2-3, with a possible D match to TRBD2 (6 bases). V was trimmed by 5 bases and J by 6 bases, leaving 15 bases between them. The CDR3 runs to 13 residues. CDR1 and CDR2 from the germline V gene are GTSNPN and SVGIG (reference sequence). CDR3 protein: CAWARRADDTQYF. In DNA, the CDR3 is TGTGCCTGGGCCCGGAGGGCCGATGATACGCAGTATTTT.

This clone has only one observation. The rearrangement uses TRBV6-5 and TRBJ1-2; D gene unclear. V was shortened by 2 bases and J by 1 base, with 11 bases between the two germline ends. Germline lookup yields CDR1 MNHEY and CDR2 SVGAGI. This CDR3 spans 15 amino acids. CDR3 DNA: TGTGCCAGCAGTTACATTGGCAGCGGTAACTATGGCTACACCTTC. Translation: CASSYIGSGNYGYTF.

This chain connects TRBV7-2 to TRBJ2-2; 8 nucleotides line up with TRBD1. V dropped 6 bases and J dropped 6; count of bases not matched to a gene: 6. The CDR3 contains 14 residues. CDR1 and CDR2 from the germline V gene are SGHTA and FQGNSA. CDR3 coding DNA: TGTGCCAGCAGAGTACAGGGGGATTCCGGGGAGCTGTTTTTT. Amino acids: CASRVQGDSGELFF.

The genes are TRBV29-1 and TRBJ2-3, with 14 bases identical to TRBD2. The germline gives CDR1 SQVTM, CDR2 ANQGSEA. The ends lost 6 bases at V and 0 bases at J; junction bases unmatched: 11. The length of the CDR3 is 18 residues. CDR3: CSVVGLAGGFTSTDTQYF. The CDR3 coding sequence is TGCAGCGTCGTCGGACTAGCGGGGGGCTTTACTAGCACAGATACGCAGTATTTT.

This clone turned up a few times. The chain combines TRBV4-2 with TRBJ2-7; weak D call: TRBD1 (5 bases). Trimming took 0 bases from V and 0 from J, leaving 9 bases between them. The V gene's germline CDR1 is LGHNA and CDR2 YNFKEQ. This CDR3 has 15 residues. CDR3 sequence: CASSQERTPSYEQYF. In nucleotides, the CDR3 is TGTGCCAGCAGCCAAGAGAGGACACCCTCCTACGAGCAGTACTTC.

With regard to this clone: Other DNA sequences within the sample encode an identical CDR3. The V and J genes are TRBV5-1 and TRBJ1-1, with 7 bases lining up with TRBD1. CDR1 and CDR2 (germline): SGHRS, YFSETQ. CDR3 size: 14 residues. Trimming took 0 bases from V and 1 from J; bases not matched to a gene: 0. The CDR3 is CASSLGTGNTEAFF. CDR3 in DNA: TGCGCCAGCAGCTTGGGGACAGGGAACACTGAAGCTTTCTTT.

The chain combines TRBV4-2 with TRBJ2-7; 8 bases are shared with TRBD1. The CDR3 runs 16 residues. V dropped 3 bases and J dropped 7; count of bases not matched to a gene: 14. Per germline, CDR1 LGHNA and CDR2 YNFKEQ. CDR3 DNA sequence: TGTGCCAGCAGCCAGGCGGGACAGGAAGCGTTTCGGGAGCAGTACTTC. The encoded protein is CASSQAGQEAFREQYF.

This clone has more than one count but fewer than ten. The V gene is TRBV6-5, the J gene TRBJ2-3; D uncertain. Germline values: CDR1 MNHEY, CDR2 SVGAGI. Trimming removed 0 bases at V and 0 bases at J, with 4 bases between. CDR3 length: 14 residues. The CDR3 spells CASSYSGSTDTQYF. The CDR3, as DNA: TGTGCCAGCAGTTACTCCGGGAGCACAGATACGCAGTATTTT.

This sequence joins TRBV29-1 and TRBJ1-2; no firm D call. The CDR3 contains 13 residues. Germline V CDR1 and CDR2: SQVTM, ANQGSEA. Trimming cost V 1 base and J 0 bases, with 6 bases left between them. This chain's CDR3 is CSVEGPANYGYTF. The CDR3, as DNA: TGCAGCGTTGAAGGACCAGCTAACTATGGCTACACCTTC.

The chain combines TRBV11-2 with TRBJ2-1; TRBD2 matches at 8 bases. The germline V gene has CDR1 SGHAT and CDR2 FQNNGV. Germline trimming cut 0 bases from V and 7 bases from J; bases unmatched to any gene: 14. The CDR3 totals 18 residues. CDR3 nucleotide sequence: TGTGCCAGCAGCTTAGAGGTATTGGCCAGCGGGAGAGGGAATGAGCAGTTCTTC. Its protein product is CASSLEVLASGRGNEQFF.

The rearrangement uses TRBV15 and TRBJ1-2; no clear D gene. Trimming took 5 bases from V and 4 from J, leaving 11 bases between them. Germline V gene sequence: CDR1 LNHNV, CDR2 YYDKDF (reference sequence). The CDR3 totals 13 residues. CDR3 sequence reads: CATSADFGYGYTF. The CDR3 coding sequence is TGTGCCACCAGCGCCGACTTCGGCTATGGCTACACCTTC.

V and J are TRBV27 and TRBJ2-1; D perhaps matches TRBD2 (5 bases). In germline, CDR1 is MNHEY, CDR2 SMNVEV (reference sequence). This CDR3 has 12 amino acids. Trimming cost V 8 bases and J 3 bases, with 8 bases left between them. CDR3 region: CASGEIYNEQFF. DNA of the CDR3: TGTGCCAGCGGGGAGATCTACAATGAGCAGTTCTTC.

The V gene is TRBV18, the J gene TRBJ2-1; either TRBD1 or TRBD2 may fit D (5 bases each). The V gene lost 3 bases and the J gene lost 0 bases, with 12 bases spanning the gap. Per germline, CDR1 KGHSH and CDR2 LQKENI. CDR3 length equals 16 residues. The CDR3 here is CASSPRDLSSYNEQFF. CDR3 nucleotides: TGTGCCAGCTCACCCCGGGACCTGAGCTCCTACAATGAGCAGTTCTTC.

The chain carries TRBV5-6 and TRBJ1-2; TRBD1 matches at 7 bases. V shed 0 bases and J 13 bases; nucleotides not matched to a gene: 6. CDR1 and CDR2 from the germline V gene are SGHDT and YYEEEE. CDR3 length equals 12 residues. The CDR3 sequence: CASSLEQGTFTF. CDR3 bases: TGTGCCAGCAGCTTGGAACAGGGGACGTTCACCTTC.

The V gene is TRBV28, the J gene TRBJ2-2; the D call may be TRBD1 or TRBD2 (5 bases each). Germline V gives CDR1 MDHEN, CDR2 SYDVKM. The CDR3 extends over 17 amino acids. V was cut by 1 base and J by 7 bases, with 19 bases left in between. CDR3 in amino acids: CASSLLTGASGGGELFF. CDR3 nucleotides: TGTGCCAGCAGTTTATTAACGGGTGCTTCTGGGGGCGGGGAGCTGTTTTTT.

This chain joins TRBV7-9 and TRBJ1-5; 7 bases map to TRBD1. Germline assignment: CDR1 SEHNR and CDR2 FQNEAQ (reference sequence). The V segment lost 5 bases and the J segment 3 bases; nucleotides outside the gene matches: 13. There are 17 residues in the CDR3. In nucleotides, the CDR3 is TGTGCCAGCAGCCAAGGGTCAGGGGGTCGATCCAATCAGCCCCAGCATTTT. Protein: CASSQGSGGRSNQPQHF.

This CDR3 is CASRTTIWAGPLNSPLHF. Written as DNA, the CDR3 is TGTGCCAGCAGAACAACGATATGGGCGGGGCCTTTAAATTCACCCCTCCACTTT. The V and J genes are TRBV7-9 and TRBJ1-6; perhaps TRBD1 as D (5 bases). The germline V and J ends were trimmed by 6 bases and 7 bases, with 25 bases remaining between them. CDR3 size: 18 residues. Germline CDR1 is SEHNR and CDR2 is FQNEAQ (reference sequence).

The rearrangement links TRBV15 to TRBJ2-2; D is ambiguous. Germline V gene lookup returns CDR1 LNHNV and CDR2 YYDKDF (reference sequence). This CDR3 comprises 15 residues. V lost 0 bases to trimming and J lost 7 bases, with 12 bases between them. Here the CDR3 reads CATSREEGSGGELFF. CDR3 DNA sequence: TGTGCCACCAGCAGAGAGGAAGGCTCCGGCGGGGAGCTGTTTTTT.